Below are 18 T cell receptor beta chains sequenced from a single sample in a study of shared clonotypes between healthy human individuals. Assay used: immunoSEQ multiplex PCR; TCRdb lists only in-frame clones, some missing. The repertoire holds roughly 2.4 million clones, with more than 90% as singletons. Sample: naive CD4+ T cells sorted from blood. Subset reported: CD45RA+ positively selected. These receptors were obtained from a man younger than 30 in good health.

The chain uses TRBV29-1 and TRBJ1-2, with 9 bases identical to TRBD1. CDR1 and CDR2 from the germline V gene are SQVTM and ANQGSEA. With V trimmed by 7 bases and J by 4 bases, 7 bases remained unmatched. CDR3 length equals 13 residues. The CDR3 DNA reads TGCAGCGCCCAGGACAGGGGAGTCTATGGCTACACCTTC. Amino acids: CSAQDRGVYGYTF.

This clone was counted a single time. V is TRBV7-3 and J is TRBJ2-5, with 11 bases identical to TRBD2. V trimming: 1 base; J trimming: 5 bases; junction bases outside the gene matches: 15. Germline values: CDR1 SGHTA, CDR2 FQGTGA. The CDR3 has 19 residues. The CDR3: CASSLNRLLSGGALETQYF. CDR3 DNA: TGTGCCAGCAGCTTAAACCGATTACTTAGCGGGGGGGCCCTTGAGACCCAGTACTTC.

This chain uses TRBV6-5 with TRBJ2-7, with TRBD2 matching 9 bases. Losses at the gene ends were 2 bases for V and 2 bases for J; bases not matched to a gene: 4. CDR3 length: 15 residues. Germline CDR1 and CDR2: MNHEY and SVGAGI. CDR3 nucleotide sequence: TGTGCCAGCAGTTACGAGGCGGGGGGGACCTACGAGCAGTACTTC. This encodes CASSYEAGGTYEQYF.

The rearrangement links TRBV11-2 to TRBJ2-7, with 11 bases lining up with TRBD2. Trimming at V came to 2 bases and at J to 2 bases, leaving 8 bases not matched to a gene. The CDR3 length is 17 residues. Per germline, CDR1 SGHAT and CDR2 FQNNGV. The CDR3 DNA is TGTGCCAGCAGCTTACTACCAACTAGCGGGAGCCCCTACGAGCAGTACTTC. It is translated as CASSLLPTSGSPYEQYF.

This rearrangement joins TRBV10-3 to TRBJ2-5; 10 bases are shared with TRBD2. The CDR3 runs 16 residues. J was trimmed by 5 bases and V by 6 bases; bases with no gene match: 12. CDR1 and CDR2 from the germline V gene are ENHRY and SYGVKD. The CDR3 spells CAIRGTSGETRETQYF. Here the CDR3 DNA reads TGTGCCATCAGGGGAACTAGCGGGGAGACACGGGAGACCCAGTACTTC.

The chain joins TRBV28 to TRBJ1-2, with TRBD1 matching over 7 bases. V trimming: 6 bases; J trimming: 4 bases; junction bases outside the gene matches: 2. The length of the CDR3 is 12 residues. In germline, CDR1 is MDHEN, CDR2 SYDVKM. In DNA, the CDR3 is TGTGCCAGCAGGACAGGGCCCTATGGCTACACCTTC. Translating gives CASRTGPYGYTF.

The chain employs TRBV28 and TRBJ2-3, with 7 bases matching TRBD1. CDR1 is MDHEN, CDR2 SYDVKM, per germline. CDR3 length: 13 amino acids. Trimming took 7 bases from V and 3 from J; bases not matched to a gene: 4. The CDR3 here is CASTDRATDTQYF. CDR3 DNA: TGTGCCAGCACCGACAGGGCAACAGATACGCAGTATTTT.

This chain uses TRBV14 with TRBJ1-1; possible D gene TRBD1, 5 bases. V dropped 4 bases and J dropped 5 bases, with 11 bases sitting between them. CDR3 length: 13 residues. CDR1 SGHDN and CDR2 FVKESK come from the germline V gene. This chain's CDR3 is CASSLWGGTEAFF. CDR3 in DNA: TGTGCCAGCAGCCTGTGGGGGGGAACTGAAGCTTTCTTT.

Remarks on this clone: The sample has other DNA sequences that encode this CDR3 too. The V and J genes are TRBV6-5 and TRBJ2-5; the match to TRBD2 covers 8 bases. Looked up from germline, CDR1 is MNHEY and CDR2 is SVGAGI. V lost 6 bases to trimming and J lost 4 bases; unmatched junction nucleotides: 7. The length of the CDR3 is 14 residues. The CDR3 region has the DNA TGTGCCAGCAGCTCGGGGGGGGGTCGAGAGACCCAGTACTTC. It codes for CASSSGGGRETQYF.

As to this clone: Other nucleotide sequences in the sample specify the same CDR3. The V and J genes are TRBV25-1 and TRBJ2-3; no clear D. CDR3 length: 12 amino acids. Trimming removed 1 base from V and 3 bases from J, with 2 bases in between. The germline gives CDR1 MGHDK, CDR2 SYGVNS. The CDR3 region is CASSELTDTQYF. Written as DNA, the CDR3 is TGTGCCAGCAGTGAATTGACAGATACGCAGTATTTT.

The DNA of the CDR3 is TGCGCCAGCAGCCAGCTCCTAGCGGCTGGGGGGAATGAGCAGTTCTTC. This sequence encodes CASSQLLAAGGNEQFF. The genes are TRBV4-3 and TRBJ2-1; the match to TRBD2 covers 7 bases. Per the germline V gene, CDR1 is LGHNA and CDR2 is YSLEER. CDR3 length equals 16 residues. Losses at the gene ends were 3 bases for V and 7 bases for J; bases not matched to a gene: 12.

The rearrangement uses TRBV11-2 and TRBJ1-4, with 8 bases identical to TRBD1. Per germline, CDR1 SGHAT and CDR2 FQNNGV. CDR3 length equals 15 residues. Trimming removed 5 bases from V and 2 bases from J; junction bases left unmatched: 4. The CDR3 is CASSQTGVTNEKLFF. The CDR3 coding sequence is TGTGCCAGCAGCCAGACAGGGGTCACTAATGAAAAACTGTTTTTT.

The rearrangement uses TRBV5-4 and TRBJ2-3; 14 positions agree with TRBD2. Germline V CDR1 and CDR2: SGHNT, YYREEE (reference sequence). The CDR3 totals 15 residues. Unmatched junction bases numbered 3, after V lost 4 bases and J lost 5 bases. CDR3 in amino acids: CASSPGTSGRDTQYF. DNA of the CDR3: TGTGCCAGCAGCCCCGGGACTAGCGGGAGAGATACGCAGTATTTT.

This rearrangement joins TRBV25-1 to TRBJ2-5, with a weak D call TRBD1 (6 bases). Between the trimmed V and J ends, which lost 2 bases and 5 bases, there was a span of 6 bases. Germline CDR1 MGHDK, CDR2 SYGVNS. The CDR3 contains 12 residues. The CDR3 DNA reads as TGTGCCAGCAGTGAACAGGGGGAGACCCAGTACTTC. Residues: CASSEQGETQYF.

This clone has only one observation. CDR3 loop: CASSSQPSASSGNTIYF. CDR3 DNA: TGCGCCAGCAGCTCCCAACCCAGTGCTAGCTCTGGAAACACCATATATTTT. V usage is TRBV5-1 and J usage is TRBJ1-3; unclear D gene. CDR3 length equals 17 residues. Germline V CDR1 and CDR2: SGHRS, YFSETQ. V gave up 3 bases and J gave up 0 bases, with 16 bases separating them.

The V call is TRBV30, the J call TRBJ1-6; 7 nucleotides agree with TRBD1. The germline V gene encodes CDR1 GTSNPN and CDR2 SVGIG (reference sequence). This CDR3 is built from 14 residues. The J segment lost 5 bases and the V segment lost 1 base, leaving 2 bases of the junction unmatched. The CDR3 DNA sequence: TGTGCCTGGAGTGGGGACAGTGATAATTCACCCCTCCACTTT. Its protein product is CAWSGDSDNSPLHF. Looking up the rest from reference TRBV30 and TRBJ1-6 gives the full variable domain: SQTIHQWPATLVQPVGSPLSLECTVEGTSNPNLYWYRQAAGRGLQLLFYSVGIGQISSEVPQNLSASRPQDRQFILSSKKLLLSDSGFYLCAWSGDSDNSPLHFGNGTRLTVT.

This clone was found a few times. The sample carries other DNA sequences with the same CDR3. This chain connects TRBV5-1 to TRBJ1-5, with 7 bases identical to TRBD1. The CDR3 is 15 residues long. The germline CDR1 and CDR2 sequences are SGHRS and YFSETQ. The ends lost 0 bases at V and 1 base at J; junction bases unmatched: 1. The CDR3 reads CASSLEGASNQPQHF. The CDR3 DNA is TGCGCCAGCAGCTTGGAGGGGGCCAGCAATCAGCCCCAGCATTTT.

This clone came up a few times. This sequence joins TRBV10-3 and TRBJ1-3; D not certain. The CDR3 extends over 15 amino acids. CDR1 is ENHRY, CDR2 SYGVKD, per germline. V lost 4 bases and J 0 bases, leaving 10 bases between the germline ends. This CDR3 reads CAISATEFSGNTIYF. CDR3 nucleotide sequence: TGTGCCATCAGTGCTACAGAATTCTCTGGAAACACCATATATTTT.